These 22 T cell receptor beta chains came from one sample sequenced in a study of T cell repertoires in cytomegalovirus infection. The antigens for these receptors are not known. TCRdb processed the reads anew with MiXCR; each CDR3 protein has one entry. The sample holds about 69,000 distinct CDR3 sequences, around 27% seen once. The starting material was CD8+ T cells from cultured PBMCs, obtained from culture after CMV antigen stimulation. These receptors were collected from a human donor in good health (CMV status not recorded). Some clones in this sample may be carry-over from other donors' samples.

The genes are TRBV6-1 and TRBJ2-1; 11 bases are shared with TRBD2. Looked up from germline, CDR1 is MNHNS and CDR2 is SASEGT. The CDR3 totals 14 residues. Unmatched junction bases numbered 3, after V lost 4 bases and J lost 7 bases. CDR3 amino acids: CASSAIAGGNEQFF. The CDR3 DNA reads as TGTGCCAGCAGTGCTATAGCGGGAGGGAATGAGCAGTTCTTC.

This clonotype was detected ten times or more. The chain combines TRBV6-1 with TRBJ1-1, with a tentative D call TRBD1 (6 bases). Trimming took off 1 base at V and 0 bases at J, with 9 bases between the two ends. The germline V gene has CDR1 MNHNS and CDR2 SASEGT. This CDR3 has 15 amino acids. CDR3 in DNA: TGTGCCAGCAGTGAAGTGACAGGAGTGAACACTGAAGCTTTCTTT. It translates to CASSEVTGVNTEAFF.

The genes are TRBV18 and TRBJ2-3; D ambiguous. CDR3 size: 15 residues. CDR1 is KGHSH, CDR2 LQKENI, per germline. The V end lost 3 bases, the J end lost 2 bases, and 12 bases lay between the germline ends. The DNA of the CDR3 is TGTGCCAGCTCACCGCCGACGGTCCTCACAGATACGCAGTATTTT. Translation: CASSPPTVLTDTQYF.

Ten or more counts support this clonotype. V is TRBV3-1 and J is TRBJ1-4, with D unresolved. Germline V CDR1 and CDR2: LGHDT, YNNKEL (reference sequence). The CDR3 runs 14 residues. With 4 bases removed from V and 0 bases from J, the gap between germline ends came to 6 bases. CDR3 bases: TGTGCCAGCAGCCCCCGGACAACTAATGAAAAACTGTTTTTT. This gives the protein CASSPRTTNEKLFF.

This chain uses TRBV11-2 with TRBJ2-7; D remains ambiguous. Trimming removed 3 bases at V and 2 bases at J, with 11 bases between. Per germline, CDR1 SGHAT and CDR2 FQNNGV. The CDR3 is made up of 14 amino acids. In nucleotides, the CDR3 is TGTGCCAGCAGCTTTGAAACCCTGGCCTACGAGCAGTACTTC. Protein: CASSFETLAYEQYF.

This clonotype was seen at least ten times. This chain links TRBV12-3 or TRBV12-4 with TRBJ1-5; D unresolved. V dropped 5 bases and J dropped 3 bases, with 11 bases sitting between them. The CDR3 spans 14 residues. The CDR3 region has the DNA TGTGCCAGCAGTCCCGGGCGTCCCAATCAGCCCCAGCATTTT. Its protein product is CASSPGRPNQPQHF.

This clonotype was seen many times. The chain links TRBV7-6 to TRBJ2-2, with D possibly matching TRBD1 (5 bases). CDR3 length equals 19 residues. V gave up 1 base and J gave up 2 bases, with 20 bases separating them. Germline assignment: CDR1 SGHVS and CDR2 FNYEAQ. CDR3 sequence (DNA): TGTGCCAGCAGCTTAGTAAGGACGGTTCGACAGAATAACACCGGGGAGCTGTTTTTT. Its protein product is CASSLVRTVRQNNTGELFF.

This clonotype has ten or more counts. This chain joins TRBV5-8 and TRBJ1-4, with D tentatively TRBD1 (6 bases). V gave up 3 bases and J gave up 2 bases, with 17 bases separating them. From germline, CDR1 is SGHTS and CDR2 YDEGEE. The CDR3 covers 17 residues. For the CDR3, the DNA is TGTGCCAGCAGCTCCCCGGGACAATTTGCGACTAATGAAAAACTGTTTTTT. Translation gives CASSSPGQFATNEKLFF. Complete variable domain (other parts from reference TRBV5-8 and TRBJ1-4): EAGVTQSPTHLIKTRGQQATLRCSPISGHTSVYWYQQALGLGLQFLLWYDEGEERNRGNFPPRFSGRQFPNYSSELNVNALELEDSALYLCASSSPGQFATNEKLFFGSGTQLSVL.

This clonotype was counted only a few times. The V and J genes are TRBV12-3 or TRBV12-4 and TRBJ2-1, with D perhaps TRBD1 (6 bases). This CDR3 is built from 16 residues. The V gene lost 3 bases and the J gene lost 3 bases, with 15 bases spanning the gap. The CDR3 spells CASSFLQGTFYNEQFF. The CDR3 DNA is TGTGCCAGCAGTTTCCTACAGGGAACTTTCTACAATGAGCAGTTCTTC.

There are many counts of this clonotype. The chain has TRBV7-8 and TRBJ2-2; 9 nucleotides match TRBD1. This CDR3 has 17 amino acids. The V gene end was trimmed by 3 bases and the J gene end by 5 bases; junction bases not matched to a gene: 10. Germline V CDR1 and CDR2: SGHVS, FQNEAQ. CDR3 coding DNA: TGTGCCAGCAGCTTGGGCCCCGGGACAGGGATTACCGGGGAGCTGTTTTTT. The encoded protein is CASSLGPGTGITGELFF.

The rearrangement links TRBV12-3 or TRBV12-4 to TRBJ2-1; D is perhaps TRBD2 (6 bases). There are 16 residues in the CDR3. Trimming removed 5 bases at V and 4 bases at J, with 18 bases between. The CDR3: CASSPRAGGIYNEQFF. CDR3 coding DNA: TGTGCCAGCAGTCCCCGAGCAGGAGGGATTTACAATGAGCAGTTCTTC.

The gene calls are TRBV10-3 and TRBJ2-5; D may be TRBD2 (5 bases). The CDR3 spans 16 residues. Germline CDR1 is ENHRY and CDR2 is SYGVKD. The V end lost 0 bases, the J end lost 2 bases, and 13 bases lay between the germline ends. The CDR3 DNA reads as TGTGCCATCAGTGAGTCGACCGGGATTGGGCAAGAGACCCAGTACTTC. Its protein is CAISESTGIGQETQYF.

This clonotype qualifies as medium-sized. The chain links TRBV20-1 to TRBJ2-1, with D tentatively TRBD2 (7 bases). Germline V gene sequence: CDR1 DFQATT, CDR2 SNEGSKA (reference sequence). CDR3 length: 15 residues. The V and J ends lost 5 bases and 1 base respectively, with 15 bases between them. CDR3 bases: TGCAGTGCTCGCTCGGAGGGGGGGTCCTACAATGAGCAGTTCTTC. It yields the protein CSARSEGGSYNEQFF.

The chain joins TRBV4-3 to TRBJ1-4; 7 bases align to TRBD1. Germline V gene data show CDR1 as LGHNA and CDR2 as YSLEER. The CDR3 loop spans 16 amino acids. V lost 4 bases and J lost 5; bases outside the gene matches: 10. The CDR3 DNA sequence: TGCGCCAGCAGCCCTACCGGGACAGTCGAAAATGAAAAACTGTTTTTT. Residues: CASSPTGTVENEKLFF.

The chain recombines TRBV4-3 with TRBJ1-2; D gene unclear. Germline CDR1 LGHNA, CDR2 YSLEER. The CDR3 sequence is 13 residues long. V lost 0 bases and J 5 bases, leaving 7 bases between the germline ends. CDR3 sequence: CASSQDTGYGYTF. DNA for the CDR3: TGCGCCAGCAGCCAAGACACCGGGTATGGCTACACCTTC.

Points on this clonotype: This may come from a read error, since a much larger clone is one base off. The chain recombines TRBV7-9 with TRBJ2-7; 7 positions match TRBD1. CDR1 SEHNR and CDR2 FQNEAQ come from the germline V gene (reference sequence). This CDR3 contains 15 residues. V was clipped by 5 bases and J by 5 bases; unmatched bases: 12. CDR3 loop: CASSGRAYRGNEQYF. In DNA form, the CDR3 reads TGTGCCAGCAGCGGGAGAGCGTACAGGGGCAACGAGCAGTACTTC. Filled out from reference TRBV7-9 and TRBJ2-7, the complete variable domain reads DTGVSQNPRHKITKRGQNVTFRCDPISEHNRLYWYRQTLGQGPEFLTYFQNEAQLEKSRLLSDRFSAERPKGSFSTLEIQRTEQGDSAMYLCASSGRAYRGNEQYFGPGTRLTVT.

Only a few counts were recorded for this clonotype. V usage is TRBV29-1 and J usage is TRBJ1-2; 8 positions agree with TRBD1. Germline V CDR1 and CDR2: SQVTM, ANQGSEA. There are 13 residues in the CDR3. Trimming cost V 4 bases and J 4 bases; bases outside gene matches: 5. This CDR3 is CSVVDREAYGYTF. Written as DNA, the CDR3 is TGCAGCGTTGTGGACAGGGAGGCCTATGGCTACACCTTC.

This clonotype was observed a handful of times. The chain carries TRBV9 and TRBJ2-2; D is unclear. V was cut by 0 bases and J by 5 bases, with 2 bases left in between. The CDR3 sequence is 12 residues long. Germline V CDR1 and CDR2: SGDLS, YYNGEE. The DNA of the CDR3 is TGTGCCAGCAGCGTAGGTACCGGGGAGCTGTTTTTT. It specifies CASSVGTGELFF.

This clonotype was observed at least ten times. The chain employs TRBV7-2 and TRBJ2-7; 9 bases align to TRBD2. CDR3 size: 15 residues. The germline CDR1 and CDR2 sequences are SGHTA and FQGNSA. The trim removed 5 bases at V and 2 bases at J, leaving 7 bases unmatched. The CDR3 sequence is CASSLGGLATYEQYF. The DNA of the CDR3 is TGTGCCAGCAGCCTCGGGGGACTAGCTACCTACGAGCAGTACTTC. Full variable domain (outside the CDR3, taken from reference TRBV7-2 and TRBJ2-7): GAGVSQSPSNKVTEKGKDVELRCDPISGHTALYWYRQSLGQGLEFLIYFQGNSAPDKSGLPSDRFSAERTGGSVSTLTIQRTQQEDSAVYLCASSLGGLATYEQYFGPGTRLTVT.

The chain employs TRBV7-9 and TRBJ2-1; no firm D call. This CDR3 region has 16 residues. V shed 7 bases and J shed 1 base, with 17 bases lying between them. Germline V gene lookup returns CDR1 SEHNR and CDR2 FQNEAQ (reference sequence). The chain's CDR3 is CASTQAKLHSYNEQFF. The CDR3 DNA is TGTGCCAGCACCCAGGCCAAGCTCCATTCCTACAATGAGCAGTTCTTC.

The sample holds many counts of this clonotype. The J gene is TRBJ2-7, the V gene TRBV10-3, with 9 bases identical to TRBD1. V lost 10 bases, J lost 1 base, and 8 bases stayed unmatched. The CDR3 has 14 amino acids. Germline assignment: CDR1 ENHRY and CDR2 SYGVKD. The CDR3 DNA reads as TGTGCCACCCTGGGGGGACAGGGATCCTACGAGCAGTACTTC. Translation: CATLGGQGSYEQYF.

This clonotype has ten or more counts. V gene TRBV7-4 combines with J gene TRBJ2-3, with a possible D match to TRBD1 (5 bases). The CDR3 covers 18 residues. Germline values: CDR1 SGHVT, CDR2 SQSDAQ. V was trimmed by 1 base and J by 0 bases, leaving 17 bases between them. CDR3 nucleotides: TGTGCCAGCAGCTTAGGGGGCACACCTCTTGCTAGCACAGATACGCAGTATTTT. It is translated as CASSLGGTPLASTDTQYF.